These 5 T cell receptor beta chains were sequenced from one sample in a study of cytotoxic CD8 clonotypes in ibrutinib-treated CLL. Sequencing was performed with immunoSEQ multiplex PCR; in TCRdb, only in-frame clones are kept and a portion is missing. This repertoire shows around 150,000 clones, roughly 80% found once; its top ten account for roughly 2%. The sequences come from PBMCs, collected after 12 months of ibrutinib treatment. Receptors were obtained from a human donor with chronic lymphocytic leukemia.

A single count supports this clone. The chain employs TRBV7-2 and TRBJ1-2; D uncertain. V was cut by 2 bases and J by 6 bases, with 10 bases left in between. Looked up from germline, CDR1 is SGHTA and CDR2 is FQGNSA. The CDR3 is 13 residues long. The CDR3 protein is CASSLRQLDGYTF. The CDR3, as DNA: TGTGCCAGCAGCTTAAGGCAGTTGGATGGCTACACCTTC.

This clone was counted at least ten times. The chain carries TRBV6-8 and TRBJ2-6; D is undetermined. The germline V gene has CDR1 MNHGY and CDR2 SAAAGT. The V gene lost 5 bases and the J gene lost 3 bases, with 17 bases spanning the gap. CDR3 length: 17 amino acids. In nucleotides, the CDR3 is TGTGCCAGCAGTCTCATATCCTGGGCAGATGGGGCCAACGTCCTGACTTTC. Its protein is CASSLISWADGANVLTF.

The sample holds many counts of this clone. V usage is TRBV27 and J usage is TRBJ2-2, with 7 bases fitting TRBD1. CDR3 size: 14 residues. V lost 5 bases, J lost 3 bases, and 3 bases stayed unmatched. The V gene's germline CDR1 is MNHEY and CDR2 SMNVEV (reference sequence). CDR3 DNA sequence: TGTGCCAGCAGTAAGGGACAGCACACCGGGGAGCTGTTTTTT. Protein: CASSKGQHTGELFF.

This chain connects TRBV9 to TRBJ2-7; a possible D gene is TRBD2 (5 bases). V lost 4 bases to trimming and J lost 0 bases, with 8 bases between them. CDR3 length equals 13 residues. Per the germline V gene, CDR1 is SGDLS and CDR2 is YYNGEE. CDR3 loop: CASSTGNSYEQYF. CDR3 nucleotides: TGTGCCAGCAGCACCGGGAACTCCTACGAGCAGTACTTC.

The chain joins TRBV29-1 to TRBJ1-2, with D possibly TRBD1 on 6 matching bases. Trimming shortened V by 4 bases and J by 4 bases, and 13 bases separated the two germline ends. The CDR3 extends over 13 amino acids. CDR1 is SQVTM, CDR2 ANQGSEA, per germline. The CDR3 here is CSVAGDNRYGYTF. The CDR3 DNA sequence: TGCAGCGTTGCGGGGGACAACCGCTATGGCTACACCTTC.